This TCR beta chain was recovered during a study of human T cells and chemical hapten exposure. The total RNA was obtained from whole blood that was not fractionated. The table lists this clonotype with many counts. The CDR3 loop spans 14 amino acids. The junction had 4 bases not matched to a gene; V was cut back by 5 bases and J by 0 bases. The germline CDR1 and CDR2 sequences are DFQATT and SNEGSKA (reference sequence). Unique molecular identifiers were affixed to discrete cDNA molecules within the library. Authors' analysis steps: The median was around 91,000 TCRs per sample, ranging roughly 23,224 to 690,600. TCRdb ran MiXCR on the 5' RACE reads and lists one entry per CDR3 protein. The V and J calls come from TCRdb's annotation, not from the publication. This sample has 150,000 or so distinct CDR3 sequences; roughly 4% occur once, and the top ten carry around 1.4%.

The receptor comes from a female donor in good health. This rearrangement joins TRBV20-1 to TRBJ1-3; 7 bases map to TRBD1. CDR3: CSAGQASSGNTIYF. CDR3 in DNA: TGCAGTGCTGGACAGGCAAGCTCTGGAAACACCATATATTTT.